The source of this TCR beta chain is a study of blood T cells in healthy people across ages. Study-level results: Long-lived donors had more naive CD4+ cells and higher diversity than aged donors.

The study recruited healthy Caucasian donors from Russia who were aged roughly 6 to 95. This clonotype was detected a few times. Its antigen is undetermined. The authors ran a second PCR of 7 to 11 cycles using a sample-barcoded 5' primer and a J-beta primer mix. Each CDR3 protein gets one entry after TCRdb re-called the 5' RACE reads with MiXCR. The sample has hundreds of thousands of distinct CDR3 sequences; roughly 26% are singletons. The germline CDR1 and CDR2 sequences are KGHSH and LQKENI. The CDR3 spans 12 residues. V shed 8 bases, J shed 4 bases, and the junction held 3 bases outside the gene matches.

This clonotype originated in a woman aged 80 or older in good health. The chain links TRBV18 to TRBJ1-2; 8 bases are a match to TRBD1. Sequencing was done on a sample of blood. The DNA of the CDR3 is TGTGCCAGCCTGGGACAGGTCTATGGCTACACCTTC. Protein: CASLGQVYGYTF.